This entry is about one T cell receptor (beta chain). Its antigen is unknown. The data were taken from a study of monozygotic twins with cystic fibrosis. Background on the study: Roughly 3 micrograms of fragmented DNA underwent around 15 PCR cycles for library preparation. Study-level findings and limits: Clonality was generally low (median roughly 0.009), higher in the most severe patients. Monozygotic CF twin pairs shared significantly more nucleotide-identical clonotypes than unrelated CF individuals did.

There are 18 residues in the CDR3. Germline V gene sequence: CDR1 SNHLY, CDR2 FYNNEI. Deletions cut 4 bases from V and 1 base from J, with 22 bases between. Here immunoSEQ multiplex PCR was the method, and the copy in TCRdb shows in-frame clones only, minus some. In the table there are about 36,000 clones, over 75% of which are singletons. The origin of this receptor is a girl under 10 years old with cystic fibrosis. The chain carries TRBV2 and TRBJ1-1; the D gene is possibly TRBD1 (5 bases). Sequenced material: blood. The CDR3 reads CASSAPGGTNKRNTEAFF. For the CDR3, the DNA is TGTGCCAGCAGTGCCCCTGGGGGGACCAACAAGAGGAACACTGAAGCTTTCTTT.